This TCR beta chain appears in the sequencing data of a study of CD8 T cell repertoires and HIV-1 epitope variants. In the study overall: Each of Twenty-five Gag and Nef epitope peptides stimulated a separate culture. IL-2, IL-7 and IL-15 were added on days 3 and 7 of approximately 10-day cultures. The baseline condition was 1M T cells left uncultured.

Only in-frame clones appear in the TCRdb table, and some are missing; sequencing was by immunoSEQ multiplex PCR. Among about 95,000 clones listed, 74% were seen once. Study results and caveats: Under 10 TCR beta clonotypes were antigen-specific, six or seven apparently recognizing autologous or escape variants.

Points on this clone: The antigen remains unidentified.

This CDR3 region has 15 residues. The germline CDR1 and CDR2 sequences are MNHNS and SASEGT. Trimming cost V 4 bases and J 4 bases; bases outside gene matches: 6. The sample taken for sequencing was uncultured baseline CD8+ T cells from peripheral blood mononuclear cells (PBMCs). This chain joins TRBV6-1 and TRBJ2-5; TRBD1 matches at 10 bases. The TCR sequence derives from a male donor with HIV. CDR3 DNA: TGTGCCAGCAGTGTGTCCGGGACAGGGGTAGAGACCCAGTACTTC. Its protein is CASSVSGTGVETQYF.